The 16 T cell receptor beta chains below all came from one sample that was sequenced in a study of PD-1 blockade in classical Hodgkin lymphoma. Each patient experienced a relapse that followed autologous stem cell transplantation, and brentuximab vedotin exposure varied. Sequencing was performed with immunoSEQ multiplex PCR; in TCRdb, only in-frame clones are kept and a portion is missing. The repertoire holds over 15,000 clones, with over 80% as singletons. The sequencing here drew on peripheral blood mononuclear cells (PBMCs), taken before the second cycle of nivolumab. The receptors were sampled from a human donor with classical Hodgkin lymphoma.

CDR3 DNA: TGCGCCAGCAGCTTGGGACAGATGGACCGCTACACCTTC. Its protein is CASSLGQMDRYTF. The chain joins TRBV5-1 to TRBJ1-2; D possibly corresponds to TRBD1 (5 bases). Germline V CDR1 and CDR2: SGHRS, YFSETQ. The CDR3 has 13 residues. Trimming shortened V by 0 bases and J by 9 bases, and 12 bases separated the two germline ends.

CDR3 coding DNA: TGTGCCAGCAGCTTAGATGGCCAGAAAGGGGAGACCCAGTACTTC. It yields the protein CASSLDGQKGETQYF. V and J are TRBV7-9 and TRBJ2-5; D call uncertain. Trimming pared 1 base from V and 5 bases from J, leaving 14 bases between. The CDR3 totals 15 residues. The germline V gene has CDR1 SEHNR and CDR2 FQNEAQ (reference sequence). Filled out from reference TRBV7-9 and TRBJ2-5, the complete variable domain reads DTGVSQNPRHKITKRGQNVTFRCDPISEHNRLYWYRQTLGQGPEFLTYFQNEAQLEKSRLLSDRFSAERPKGSFSTLEIQRTEQGDSAMYLCASSLDGQKGETQYFGPGTRLLVL.

CDR3 sequence (DNA): TGTGCCTGGACCCAAGGACTAGCCACCGGGGAGCTGTTTTTT. The encoded protein is CAWTQGLATGELFF. This rearrangement joins TRBV30 to TRBJ2-2, with 8 bases identical to TRBD2. In germline, CDR1 is GTSNPN, CDR2 SVGIG (reference sequence). This CDR3 comprises 14 residues. The V segment lost 4 bases and the J segment 4 bases; nucleotides outside the gene matches: 5.

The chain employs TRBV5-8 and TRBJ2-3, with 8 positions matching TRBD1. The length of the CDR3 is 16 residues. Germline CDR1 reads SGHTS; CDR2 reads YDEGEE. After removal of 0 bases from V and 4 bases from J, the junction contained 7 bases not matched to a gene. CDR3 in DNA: TGTGCCAGCAGCTTGGGTCGGACAGGGTATTCAGATACGCAGTATTTT. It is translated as CASSLGRTGYSDTQYF.

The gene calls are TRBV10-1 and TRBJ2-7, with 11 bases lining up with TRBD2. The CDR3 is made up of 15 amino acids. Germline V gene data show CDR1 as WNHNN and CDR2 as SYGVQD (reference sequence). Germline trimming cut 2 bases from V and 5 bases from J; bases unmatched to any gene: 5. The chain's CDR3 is CASSEVSGRVDEQYF. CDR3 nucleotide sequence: TGCGCCAGCAGTGAGGTTAGCGGGAGGGTTGACGAGCAGTACTTC.

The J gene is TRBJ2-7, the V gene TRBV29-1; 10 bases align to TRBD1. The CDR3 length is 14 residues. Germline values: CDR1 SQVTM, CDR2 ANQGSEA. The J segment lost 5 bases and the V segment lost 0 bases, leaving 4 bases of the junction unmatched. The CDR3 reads CSVEDRDRGHEQYF. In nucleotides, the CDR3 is TGCAGCGTTGAAGATCGGGACAGGGGCCACGAGCAGTACTTC.

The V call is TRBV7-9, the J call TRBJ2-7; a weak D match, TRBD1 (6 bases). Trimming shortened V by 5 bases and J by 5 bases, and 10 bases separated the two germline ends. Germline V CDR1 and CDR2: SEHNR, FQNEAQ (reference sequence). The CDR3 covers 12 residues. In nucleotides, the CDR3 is TGTGCCAGCAGCAACACAGGGCACGAGCAGTACTTC. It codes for CASSNTGHEQYF.

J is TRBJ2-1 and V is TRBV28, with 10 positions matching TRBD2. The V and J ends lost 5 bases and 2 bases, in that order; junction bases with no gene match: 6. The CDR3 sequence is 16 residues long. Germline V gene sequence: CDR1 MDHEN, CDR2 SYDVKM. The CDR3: CASSVSSGSTYNEQFF. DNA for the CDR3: TGTGCCAGCAGTGTATCTAGCGGGAGTACCTACAATGAGCAGTTCTTC. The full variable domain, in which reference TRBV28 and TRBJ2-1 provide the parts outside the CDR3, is DVKVTQSSRYLVKRTGEKVFLECVQDMDHENMFWYRQDPGLGLRLIYFSYDVKMKEKGDIPEGYSVSREKKERFSLILESASTNQTSMYLCASSVSSGSTYNEQFFGPGTRLTVL.

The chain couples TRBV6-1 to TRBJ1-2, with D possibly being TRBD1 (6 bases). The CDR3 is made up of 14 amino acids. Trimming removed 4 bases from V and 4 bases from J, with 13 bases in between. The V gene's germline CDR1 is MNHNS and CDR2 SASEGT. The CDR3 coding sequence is TGTGCCAGCAGTGGGGCTGGGGGCGCCTATGGCTACACCTTC. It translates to CASSGAGGAYGYTF.

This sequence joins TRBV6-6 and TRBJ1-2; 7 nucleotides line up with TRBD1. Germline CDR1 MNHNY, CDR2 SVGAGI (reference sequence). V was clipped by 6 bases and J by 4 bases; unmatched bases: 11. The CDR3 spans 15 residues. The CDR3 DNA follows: TGTGCCAGCAGCTCGACAGGGAGTACCGGCTATGGCTACACCTTC. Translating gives CASSSTGSTGYGYTF.

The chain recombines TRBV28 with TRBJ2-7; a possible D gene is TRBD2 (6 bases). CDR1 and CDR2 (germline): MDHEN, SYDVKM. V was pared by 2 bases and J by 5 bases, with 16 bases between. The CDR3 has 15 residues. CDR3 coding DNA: TGTGCCAGCAGTTTAGCCGGGACCGGGGGAGACGAGCAGTACTTC. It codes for CASSLAGTGGDEQYF.

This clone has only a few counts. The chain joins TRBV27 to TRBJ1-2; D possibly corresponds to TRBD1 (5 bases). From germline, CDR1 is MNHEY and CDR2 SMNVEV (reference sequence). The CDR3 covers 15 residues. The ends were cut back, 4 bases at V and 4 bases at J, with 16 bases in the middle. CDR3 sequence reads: CASSSGARGIYGYTF. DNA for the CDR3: TGTGCCAGCAGTTCCGGGGCCAGAGGGATCTATGGCTACACCTTC.

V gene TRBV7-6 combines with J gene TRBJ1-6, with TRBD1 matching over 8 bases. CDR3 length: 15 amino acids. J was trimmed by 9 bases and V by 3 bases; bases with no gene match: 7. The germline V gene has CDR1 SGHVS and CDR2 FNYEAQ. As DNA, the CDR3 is TGTGCCAGCAGCTTTGCAGGCCAGGGGGCTTCACCCCTCCACTTT. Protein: CASSFAGQGASPLHF.

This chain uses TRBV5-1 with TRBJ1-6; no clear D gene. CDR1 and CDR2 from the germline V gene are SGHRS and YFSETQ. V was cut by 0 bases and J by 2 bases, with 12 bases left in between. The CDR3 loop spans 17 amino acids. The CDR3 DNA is TGCGCCAGCAGCTTGGAGGTGGGAGGCGCCTATAATTCACCCCTCCACTTT. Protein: CASSLEVGGAYNSPLHF.

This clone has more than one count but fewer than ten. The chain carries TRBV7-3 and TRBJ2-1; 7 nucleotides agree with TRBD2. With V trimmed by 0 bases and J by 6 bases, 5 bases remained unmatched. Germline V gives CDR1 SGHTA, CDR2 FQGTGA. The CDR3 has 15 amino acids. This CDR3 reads CASSLTGGPGNEQFF. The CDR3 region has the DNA TGTGCCAGCAGCTTAACGGGAGGGCCAGGCAATGAGCAGTTCTTC.

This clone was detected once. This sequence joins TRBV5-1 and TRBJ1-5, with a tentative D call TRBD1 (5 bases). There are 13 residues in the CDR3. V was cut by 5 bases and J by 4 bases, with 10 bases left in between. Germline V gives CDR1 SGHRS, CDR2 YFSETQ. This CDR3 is CASRTDRNQPQHF. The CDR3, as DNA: TGCGCCAGCAGGACAGATAGAAATCAGCCCCAGCATTTT.